These T cell receptor beta chains were read from a single sample in a study of response to subunit inactivated influenza vaccine. TCRdb processed the RT-PCR reads anew with MiXCR; each CDR3 protein has one entry. Among 650,000 or so distinct CDR3 sequences listed, around 13% were seen once. The starting material was PBMCs from blood, obtained approximately 15 days before vaccination. Receptor source: a man aged 45-65 years who received an inactivated influenza vaccine. The CDR3 runs from the conserved cysteine through the conserved F or W. A clone size is listed for some rows: how often the clone was seen (once, few, many), or a class if it is expanded.

V gene: TRBV6-1; clone size: NA; J gene: TRBJ1-2; CDR3 protein: CASMMDRVSGYTF
V gene: TRBV20-1; clone size: few; J gene: TRBJ2-1; CDR3 protein: CSAGTSERSSYNEQFF
V gene: TRBV20-1; clone size: NA; J gene: TRBJ2-3; CDR3 protein: CSAILAGSTDTQYF
V gene: TRBV25-1; clone size: few; J gene: TRBJ2-6; CDR3 protein: CASSNRTHRGGGANVLTF
V gene: TRBV9; clone size: few; J gene: TRBJ2-3; CDR3 protein: CASSVREGETDTQYF
V gene: TRBV11-2; clone size: few; J gene: TRBJ2-1; CDR3 protein: CASSSRAQASGGLGYNEQFF
V gene: TRBV18; clone size: NA; J gene: TRBJ1-2; CDR3 protein: CASSPTWGEGYTF
V gene: TRBV12-3/TRBV12-4; clone size: few; J gene: TRBJ2-7; CDR3 protein: CASSLSLGQAYEQYF
V gene: TRBV3-1; clone size: NA; J gene: TRBJ2-7; CDR3 protein: CASSPQADSPYEQYF
V gene: TRBV5-8; clone size: few; J gene: TRBJ2-7; CDR3 protein: CASSLDRSIYEQYF
V gene: TRBV2; clone size: many; J gene: TRBJ2-3; CDR3 protein: CASRDRVLQADTQYF
V gene: TRBV24-1; clone size: few; J gene: TRBJ2-7; CDR3 protein: CATSAGSYEQYF
V gene: TRBV6-2/TRBV6-3; clone size: NA; J gene: TRBJ1-1; CDR3 protein: CASSYTQGGRSEAFF
V gene: TRBV27; clone size: NA; J gene: TRBJ2-1; CDR3 protein: CASSREGLAGNNEQFF
V gene: TRBV7-9; clone size: NA; J gene: TRBJ2-5; CDR3 protein: CASSLPGQGETQYF
V gene: TRBV29-1; clone size: NA; J gene: TRBJ1-1; CDR3 protein: CSVQQGSTEAFF
V gene: TRBV6-2/TRBV6-3; clone size: few; J gene: TRBJ2-3; CDR3 protein: CASSFASGGLQTQYF
V gene: TRBV6-2/TRBV6-3; clone size: few; J gene: TRBJ2-3; CDR3 protein: CASSYRLGKASSTDTQYF
V gene: TRBV7-2; clone size: NA; J gene: TRBJ2-1; CDR3 protein: CASRVISGGYNEQFF
V gene: TRBV6-1; clone size: NA; J gene: TRBJ2-7; CDR3 protein: CASSETSGERPYEQYF
V gene: TRBV5-1; clone size: few; J gene: TRBJ2-3; CDR3 protein: CASSLASGTGGGDTQYF
V gene: TRBV9; clone size: few; J gene: TRBJ2-2; CDR3 protein: CASSVAPGQGAGELFF
V gene: TRBV11-2; clone size: NA; J gene: TRBJ2-7; CDR3 protein: CASSSYMVDQQYF
V gene: TRBV4-3; clone size: once; J gene: TRBJ1-2; CDR3 protein: CASSQVTSPGLLGYTF
V gene: TRBV5-1; clone size: many; J gene: TRBJ2-5; CDR3 protein: CASSASAETQYF
V gene: TRBV4-2; clone size: few; J gene: TRBJ2-7; CDR3 protein: CASSQEWEGRYEQYF
V gene: TRBV7-8; clone size: NA; J gene: TRBJ2-7; CDR3 protein: CASGQGALSYEQYF
V gene: TRBV27; clone size: few; J gene: TRBJ2-3; CDR3 protein: CASSLSATSGRGTDTQYF
V gene: TRBV28; clone size: NA; J gene: TRBJ2-7; CDR3 protein: CASSDGRFSSYEQYF
V gene: TRBV12-3/TRBV12-4; clone size: many; J gene: TRBJ2-7; CDR3 protein: CASSLVDRGFYEQYF
V gene: TRBV28; clone size: NA; J gene: TRBJ2-1; CDR3 protein: CASTPSRGLSYNEQFF
V gene: TRBV3-1; clone size: few; J gene: TRBJ1-4; CDR3 protein: CASSPRPGTGGFSTNEKLFF
V gene: TRBV12-3/TRBV12-4; clone size: NA; J gene: TRBJ2-3; CDR3 protein: CASSLMAYASTDTQYF
V gene: TRBV15; clone size: NA; J gene: TRBJ2-7; CDR3 protein: CATSTGNSYEQYF
V gene: TRBV6-2/TRBV6-3; clone size: few; J gene: TRBJ2-1; CDR3 protein: CASNPTGFSNEQFF
V gene: TRBV28; clone size: few; J gene: TRBJ2-5; CDR3 protein: CASSYYSGGRETQYF
V gene: TRBV28; clone size: NA; J gene: TRBJ2-1; CDR3 protein: CASRGQVSYNEQFF
V gene: TRBV28; clone size: NA; J gene: TRBJ2-2; CDR3 protein: CASSRDREFGELFF
V gene: TRBV30; clone size: few; J gene: TRBJ1-6; CDR3 protein: CAWTNRNSPLHF
V gene: TRBV19; clone size: few; J gene: TRBJ2-3; CDR3 protein: CASIRLAGGSLIKSTQYF
V gene: TRBV7-9; clone size: few; J gene: TRBJ2-4; CDR3 protein: CASSPQAGVAIQYF
V gene: TRBV12-3/TRBV12-4; clone size: many; J gene: TRBJ2-2; CDR3 protein: CASSDRDTGELFF
V gene: TRBV15; clone size: NA; J gene: TRBJ2-6; CDR3 protein: CATSSWVSRRASGANVLTF
V gene: TRBV5-1; clone size: NA; J gene: TRBJ1-1; CDR3 protein: CASRVQARENTEAFF
V gene: TRBV9; clone size: NA; J gene: TRBJ2-3; CDR3 protein: CASSASGGTTSTDTQYF
V gene: TRBV7-9; clone size: NA; J gene: TRBJ2-7; CDR3 protein: CASSLGVLYEQYF
V gene: TRBV5-1; clone size: NA; J gene: TRBJ2-1; CDR3 protein: CASSRTSGGSFGEQFF
V gene: TRBV11-2; clone size: many; J gene: TRBJ2-3; CDR3 protein: CASSRNTDTQYF
V gene: TRBV20-1; clone size: NA; J gene: TRBJ1-5; CDR3 protein: CSVAAGPPNQPQHF
V gene: TRBV7-2; clone size: NA; J gene: TRBJ2-7; CDR3 protein: CASSLEAASWAEQYF
V gene: TRBV27; clone size: NA; J gene: TRBJ2-1; CDR3 protein: CASSLYSSGSYNEQFF
V gene: TRBV4-2; clone size: many; J gene: TRBJ1-4; CDR3 protein: CASSHSGTGVGEKLFF
V gene: TRBV7-2; clone size: NA; J gene: TRBJ2-3; CDR3 protein: CASSPPGSLDTQYF
V gene: TRBV28; clone size: few; J gene: TRBJ1-5; CDR3 protein: CASSLRIGASNQPQHF
V gene: TRBV28; clone size: NA; J gene: TRBJ2-5; CDR3 protein: CASSLYLAGHQETQYF
V gene: TRBV5-6; clone size: many; J gene: TRBJ2-3; CDR3 protein: CASSQDRVGTDTQYF
V gene: TRBV5-1; clone size: few; J gene: TRBJ1-2; CDR3 protein: CASSLAQIDGYTF